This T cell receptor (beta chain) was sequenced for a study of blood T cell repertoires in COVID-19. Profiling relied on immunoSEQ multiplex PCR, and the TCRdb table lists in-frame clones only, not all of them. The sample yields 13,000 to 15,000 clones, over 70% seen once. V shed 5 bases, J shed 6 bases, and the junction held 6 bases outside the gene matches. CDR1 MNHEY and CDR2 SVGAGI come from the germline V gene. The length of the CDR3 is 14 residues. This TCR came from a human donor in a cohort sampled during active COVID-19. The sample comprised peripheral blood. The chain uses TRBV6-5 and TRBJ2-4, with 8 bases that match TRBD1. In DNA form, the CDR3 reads TGTGCCAGCAGTCAATGGCAGGGGGCAAACATTCAGTACTTC. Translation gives CASSQWQGANIQYF.